The source of this T cell receptor beta chain is a study of control samples from healthy donors and cancer patients. Sequencing used immunoSEQ multiplex PCR; TCRdb keeps in-frame clones, though not all of them. The table lists roughly 100,000 clones, roughly 91% of them singletons, with 15% to 20% in the top ten. The ends were cut back, 4 bases at V and 4 bases at J, with 8 bases in the middle. The germline V gene encodes CDR1 SNHLY and CDR2 FYNNEI. This CDR3 is 13 amino acids long. The genes are TRBV2 and TRBJ2-1; D is undetermined. This TCR was recovered from a man between 60 and 70 years old with lung cancer. What was sequenced was PBMCs. CDR3 nucleotide sequence: TGTGCCAGCAGTGTTACGGGTTACAATGAGCAGTTCTTC. Protein: CASSVTGYNEQFF.